A selection of T cell receptor beta chains follows, all from one sample in a study of OX40 agonist ivuxolimab in advanced cancers. Some clones are missing from TCRdb's copy, which holds only in-frame ones; the method was immunoSEQ multiplex PCR. Found here are tens of thousands of clones, just under 95% of them singletons; the top ten hold 0.55% to 0.65%. This specimen was CD4+ or CD8+ T cells sorted from blood, taken in a trial of the OX40 agonist ivuxolimab. All receptors come from an adult with an advanced solid tumor such as melanoma, head and neck, liver or kidney cancer. Each CDR3 is given with its conserved first and last residue. Fields, in order: CDR3 protein, CDR3 DNA, V gene, clone size, D gene, J gene. D genes are given only for firm matches. The size entry is marked missing in some rows and otherwise reads once, few, many or a size class.

CASSPPDGRSGNTIYF	TGCGCCAGCAGCCCACCGGACGGACGCTCTGGAAACACCATATATTTT	TRBV5-1	NA	NA	TRBJ1-3
CASSLDWTTNTEAFF	TGTGCCAGCAGCTTGGACTGGACAACAAACACTGAAGCTTTCTTT	TRBV5-4	NA	NA	TRBJ1-1
CASSATRTASNTGELFF	TGCGCCAGCAGCGCTACTAGGACAGCTTCGAACACCGGGGAGCTGTTTTTT	TRBV10-2	NA	NA	TRBJ2-2
CSAISSYTTF	TGCAGTGCCATTTCCTCATATACCACCTTC	TRBV20-1	NA	NA	TRBJ1-2
CASSQNRVTEAFF	TGTGCCAGCAGCCAGAACAGGGTAACTGAAGCTTTCTTT	TRBV11-3	NA	NA	TRBJ1-1
CASSFLKAGVNYNEQFF	TGCGCCAGCAGCTTCCTTAAAGCGGGAGTCAACTACAATGAGCAGTTCTTC	TRBV5-1	NA	TRBD2	TRBJ2-1
CASSLLSTKNTGELFF	TGCGCCAGCAGCTTGCTCTCGACAAAGAACACCGGGGAGCTGTTTTTT	TRBV5-1	NA	NA	TRBJ2-2
CATRLGGSGSGRTDTQYF	TGTGCCACCAGGCTCGGGGGGAGTGGCTCGGGCCGCACAGATACGCAGTATTTT	TRBV15	once	TRBD2	TRBJ2-3
CASRRGVGSQPQHF	TGTGCCAGCAGGCGAGGAGTGGGAAGTCAGCCCCAGCATTTT	TRBV27	NA	NA	TRBJ1-5
CSVDAGLNYGYTF	TGCAGCGTTGACGCGGGACTGAACTATGGCTACACCTTC	TRBV29-1	NA	NA	TRBJ1-2
CASSPGSEGNTIYF	TGTGCCAGCTCACCAGGGTCGGAAGGAAACACCATATATTTT	TRBV18	NA	NA	TRBJ1-3
CASSIAERRANQPQHF	TGTGCCAGTAGTATCGCAGAAAGAAGGGCCAATCAGCCCCAGCATTTT	TRBV19	NA	NA	TRBJ1-5
CASSLAGGFGEQYF	TGTGCCAGCAGCTTAGCGGGGGGTTTTGGGGAGCAGTACTTC	TRBV7-9	NA	NA	TRBJ2-7
CASSLVGRGNTIYF	TGTGCCAGCAGCTTAGTCGGCAGGGGTAACACCATATATTTT	TRBV11-2	NA	NA	TRBJ1-3
CASSARTGNEQYF	TGTGCCAGCAGCGCCCGGACAGGGAACGAGCAGTACTTC	TRBV11-3	NA	TRBD1	TRBJ2-7
CASSGLAGGPYEQYF	TGTGCCAGCAGTGGTTTAGCGGGGGGGCCCTACGAGCAGTACTTC	TRBV6-1	once	TRBD2	TRBJ2-7
CASSYGTGIYGYTF	TGTGCCAGCAGTTACGGGACAGGGATCTATGGCTACACCTTC	TRBV6-6	NA	TRBD1	TRBJ1-2
CASSLGGPSGEYWETQYF	TGTGCCAGCAGCTTAGGAGGTCCTAGCGGGGAGTATTGGGAGACCCAGTACTTC	TRBV11-2	NA	TRBD2	TRBJ2-5
CASSFGTEQGEQYF	TGTGCCAGCAGCTTTGGGACGGAGCAGGGCGAGCAGTACTTC	TRBV7-9	NA	NA	TRBJ2-7
CASSPTQQGNGYTF	TGTGCCAGCAGCCCAACCCAACAGGGAAATGGCTACACCTTC	TRBV7-8	few	NA	TRBJ1-2
CASSPPSQGGTGELFF	TGTGCCAGCTCACCACCGTCGCAGGGGGGCACCGGGGAGCTGTTTTTT	TRBV18	NA	NA	TRBJ2-2
CASSLGPADTQYF	TGTGCCAGCAGCTTGGGGCCGGCCGATACGCAGTATTTT	TRBV5-4	NA	NA	TRBJ2-3
CSVGAANYGYTF	TGCAGCGTTGGGGCAGCGAACTATGGCTACACCTTC	TRBV29-1	NA	NA	TRBJ1-2
CASSPSGNSNQPQHF	TGTGCCAGCAGTCCCTCGGGGAATAGCAATCAGCCCCAGCATTTT	TRBV6-6	NA	NA	TRBJ1-5
CASSFGTGELFF	TGTGCCAGCAGCTTTGGGACCGGGGAGCTGTTTTTT	TRBV5-6	NA	NA	TRBJ2-2
CASSGEGRSGRALREQFF	TGCGCCAGCAGCGGCGAAGGGAGGAGCGGGAGGGCCCTCCGTGAGCAGTTCTTC	TRBV5-1	NA	TRBD2	TRBJ2-1
CASSYTGAGYNEQFF	TGCGCCAGCAGCTATACAGGGGCAGGATACAATGAGCAGTTCTTC	TRBV5-1	NA	TRBD1	TRBJ2-1
CASSYSWVSTEAFF	TGTGCCAGCAGTTACTCCTGGGTATCCACTGAAGCTTTCTTT	TRBV6-5	NA	NA	TRBJ1-1
CASSELIAGGPNEQYF	TGCGCCAGCAGCGAACTTATAGCGGGGGGGCCTAACGAGCAGTACTTC	TRBV5-1	NA	TRBD2	TRBJ2-7
CASSHPRVNTGELFF	TGTGCCAGCAGCCATCCTCGAGTGAATACCGGGGAGCTGTTTTTT	TRBV4-2	NA	NA	TRBJ2-2
CAIRDSGGSSYNEQFF	TGTGCCATCAGGGATAGCGGGGGCAGCTCCTACAATGAGCAGTTCTTC	TRBV10-3	few	TRBD2	TRBJ2-1
CASRDSMEKLFF	TGTGCCTCCCGGGATTCGATGGAAAAACTGTTTTTT	TRBV19	NA	NA	TRBJ1-4
CASSQGGVGNYNEQFF	TGCGCCAGCAGCCAAGGTGGGGTGGGGAACTACAATGAGCAGTTCTTC	TRBV4-1	NA	NA	TRBJ2-1
CASSAAIFRDSNTGELFF	TGTGCCAGCAGCGCAGCTATTTTCCGGGACAGTAACACCGGGGAGCTGTTTTTT	TRBV7-8	NA	TRBD1	TRBJ2-2
CASSQDPGPSYGYTF	TGCGCCAGCAGCCAAGATCCAGGGCCAAGCTATGGCTACACCTTC	TRBV4-1	NA	NA	TRBJ1-2
CASSQYVDRDNEQFF	TGTGCCAGCAGCCAATACGTGGACAGGGACAATGAGCAGTTCTTC	TRBV5-8	NA	TRBD1	TRBJ2-1
CASSISLRGMVAKDYNEQFF	TGTGCCAGTAGTATTTCGCTAAGGGGAATGGTAGCGAAAGATTACAATGAGCAGTTCTTC	TRBV19	once	NA	TRBJ2-1
CASSFVRQGGGYTF	TGCGCCAGCAGCTTTGTTAGGCAGGGTGGTGGCTACACCTTC	TRBV5-1	NA	NA	TRBJ1-2
CASSYQGNTIYF	TGTGCCAGCAGTTACCAGGGAAACACCATATATTTT	TRBV6-5	NA	NA	TRBJ1-3
CASRSVSNREQFF	TGTGCCAGCAGGAGTGTTAGCAATAGGGAGCAGTTCTTC	TRBV2	once	NA	TRBJ2-1
CASSEWLAGGLDTQYF	TGTGCCAGCAGTGAATGGTTAGCGGGAGGGTTAGATACGCAGTATTTT	TRBV25-1	NA	TRBD2	TRBJ2-3
CASSPLNSGGHATHNEQFF	TGTGCCAGCAGCCCTCTTAACAGCGGGGGCCATGCAACCCACAATGAGCAGTTCTTC	TRBV21-1	once	NA	TRBJ2-1
CASSSGGLAGERNIQYF	TGTGCCAGCAGCTCGGGCGGACTAGCGGGTGAGAGGAACATTCAGTACTTC	TRBV5-6	once	TRBD2	TRBJ2-4
CATSRDWAEETQYF	TGTGCCACCAGCAGAGATTGGGCAGAAGAGACCCAGTACTTC	TRBV15	NA	NA	TRBJ2-5